The 25 T cell receptor beta chains below were found in one sample sequenced in a study of shared clonotypes between healthy human individuals. Terminally differentiated effector memory CD45RA+ cells were left out of the naive CD8 fraction, which was CD45RO-negative and positively selected for CCR7. TCRdb keeps only in-frame clones here, not all; method: immunoSEQ multiplex PCR. The sample shows about 820,000 clones, 80% to 95% of them seen only once. The material sequenced was naive CD8+ T cells sorted from blood. These TCRs come from a man younger than 45 in good health.

J is TRBJ2-5 and V is TRBV7-2, with 11 bases fitting TRBD2. Per germline, CDR1 SGHTA and CDR2 FQGNSA. This CDR3 region has 15 residues. Trimming at V came to 3 bases and at J to 2 bases, leaving 2 bases not matched to a gene. Here the CDR3 reads CASSLGLAAQETQYF. In nucleotides, the CDR3 is TGTGCCAGCAGCTTGGGACTAGCGGCTCAAGAGACCCAGTACTTC.

This clone was counted once. The J gene is TRBJ2-1, the V gene TRBV5-4; D is unclear. Germline V gene sequence: CDR1 SGHNT, CDR2 YYREEE (reference sequence). The CDR3 has 13 amino acids. V lost 1 base and J 4 bases, leaving 6 bases between the germline ends. For the CDR3, the DNA is TGTGCCAGCAGCTTGCATGGTTACAATGAGCAGTTCTTC. It specifies CASSLHGYNEQFF.

As for this clone: This could be a read error, since a much larger clone is one nucleotide away. At the DNA level, this CDR3 is encoded by other sequences in the same sample as well. V and J are TRBV7-2 and TRBJ2-7; TRBD1 aligns across 8 bases. This CDR3 contains 13 residues. Germline trimming cut 5 bases from V and 3 bases from J; bases unmatched to any gene: 3. The germline V gene has CDR1 SGHTA and CDR2 FQGNSA. The CDR3 here is CASSPGQGYEQYF. CDR3 DNA sequence: TGTGCCAGCAGCCCTGGACAGGGCTACGAGCAGTACTTC.

The rearrangement links TRBV2 to TRBJ2-7, with D possibly being TRBD2 (6 bases). The CDR3 totals 12 residues. The germline V gene encodes CDR1 SNHLY and CDR2 FYNNEI. V was cut by 3 bases and J by 7 bases, with 10 bases left in between. CDR3 in amino acids: CASSEGGAEQYF. Here the CDR3 DNA reads TGTGCCAGCAGTGAGGGGGGTGCGGAGCAGTACTTC.

This sequence joins TRBV7-6 and TRBJ2-7; D is possibly TRBD2 (6 bases). This CDR3 is built from 14 residues. Looked up from germline, CDR1 is SGHVS and CDR2 is FNYEAQ. Trimming took off 0 bases at V and 7 bases at J, with 13 bases between the two ends. CDR3 in DNA: TGTGCCAGCAGCTTAGCTCCCGGGACTCGGGAGCAGTACTTC. Translation gives CASSLAPGTREQYF.

The chain has TRBV9 and TRBJ2-3; 14 bases agree with TRBD2. The V and J ends lost 3 bases and 8 bases, in that order; junction bases with no gene match: 8. CDR1 and CDR2 (germline): SGDLS, YYNGEE. The CDR3 runs to 16 residues. In DNA form, the CDR3 reads TGTGCCAGCAGCGATGACCGGACTAGCGGGAGGATTACGCAGTATTTT. Amino acid sequence: CASSDDRTSGRITQYF. The full variable domain, in which reference TRBV9 and TRBJ2-3 provide the parts outside the CDR3, is DSGVTQTPKHLITATGQRVTLRCSPRSGDLSVYWYQQSLDQGLQFLIQYYNGEERAKGNILERFSAQQFPDLHSELNLSSLELGDSALYFCASSDDRTSGRITQYFGPGTRLTVL.

This chain joins TRBV27 and TRBJ2-1; tentative D call: TRBD2 (5 bases). This CDR3 is 15 amino acids long. The V end was cut by 5 bases, the J end by 4 bases, with 15 bases between. CDR1 and CDR2 (germline): MNHEY, SMNVEV (reference sequence). As DNA, the CDR3 is TGTGCCAGCAGTCTATGGTCGACGGGATACAATGAGCAGTTCTTC. Amino acids: CASSLWSTGYNEQFF.

Comment on this clone: Other DNA sequences from this sample encode an identical CDR3 as well. This chain connects TRBV29-1 to TRBJ2-7, with D tentatively TRBD1 (5 bases). The CDR3 extends over 12 amino acids. The V end was cut by 1 base, the J end by 1 base, with 5 bases between. Germline-derived CDR1 and CDR2 are SQVTM and ANQGSEA. The CDR3 bases are TGCAGCGTTGAAGGACAGTCCTACGAGCAGTACTTC. Protein product: CSVEGQSYEQYF.

The genes are TRBV7-9 and TRBJ2-1, with 15 positions matching TRBD2. V gave up 5 bases and J gave up 0 bases; unmatched junction bases: 5. The CDR3 extends over 18 amino acids. Germline V gene lookup returns CDR1 SEHNR and CDR2 FQNEAQ (reference sequence). CDR3 in amino acids: CASSQGTSGRSSYNEQFF. CDR3 in DNA: TGTGCCAGCAGCCAAGGGACTAGCGGGAGGAGCTCCTACAATGAGCAGTTCTTC.

The chain uses TRBV2 and TRBJ2-2, with D hard to call. The V and J ends lost 9 bases and 1 base respectively, with 6 bases between them. The CDR3 length is 12 residues. Germline V gene sequence: CDR1 SNHLY, CDR2 FYNNEI. As DNA, the CDR3 is TGTGCCAGTTTAGGGAACACCGGGGAGCTGTTTTTT. The encoded protein is CASLGNTGELFF.

The chain couples TRBV27 to TRBJ2-4; TRBD2 aligns across 8 bases. The CDR3 totals 12 residues. Per germline, CDR1 MNHEY and CDR2 SMNVEV (reference sequence). CDR3 sequence (DNA): TGTGCTTCGCGGGGGGTGAAAAACATTCAGTACTTC. Translated: CASRGVKNIQYF.

The genes are TRBV29-1 and TRBJ2-2, with D possibly matching TRBD2 (5 bases). V lost 1 base, J lost 7 bases, and 7 bases lay in between. Germline assignment: CDR1 SQVTM and CDR2 ANQGSEA. CDR3 size: 12 residues. CDR3 region: CSVEVGSGELFF. As DNA, the CDR3 is TGCAGCGTTGAAGTGGGGAGCGGGGAGCTGTTTTTT.

V usage is TRBV6-5 and J usage is TRBJ2-7; D is perhaps TRBD1 (5 bases). The ends were cut back, 0 bases at V and 3 bases at J, with 6 bases in the middle. The V gene's germline CDR1 is MNHEY and CDR2 SVGAGI. The CDR3 runs to 13 residues. The CDR3 region is CASSYSDNYEQYF. CDR3 DNA sequence: TGTGCCAGCAGTTACTCGGACAACTACGAGCAGTACTTC.

The chain combines TRBV29-1 with TRBJ2-5, with D perhaps TRBD1 or TRBD2 (5 bases each). The CDR3 covers 13 residues. The V end was cut by 4 bases, the J end by 7 bases, with 16 bases between. Germline CDR1 and CDR2: SQVTM and ANQGSEA. The CDR3 region has the DNA TGCAGCGTTGGTTTGGATCCGGGGACGACCCAGTACTTC. Its protein product is CSVGLDPGTTQYF.

The chain carries TRBV2 and TRBJ2-1; D gene unclear. CDR1 and CDR2 from the germline V gene are SNHLY and FYNNEI. The ends were cut back, 3 bases at V and 4 bases at J, with 10 bases in the middle. This CDR3 region has 14 residues. CDR3 in amino acids: CASSDPTPYNEQFF. The CDR3 DNA reads as TGTGCCAGCAGTGACCCCACACCTTACAATGAGCAGTTCTTC.

The rearrangement joins TRBV9 to TRBJ2-1; 7 bases match TRBD2. Germline V gene lookup returns CDR1 SGDLS and CDR2 YYNGEE. The CDR3 extends over 16 amino acids. J lost 0 bases, V lost 2 bases, and 5 bases had no gene match. DNA for the CDR3: TGTGCCAGCAGCGTTTCCGGGACTAACTCCTACAATGAGCAGTTCTTC. It is translated as CASSVSGTNSYNEQFF.

As to this clone: Other DNA sequences in this specimen translate into the identical CDR3. The V call is TRBV19, the J call TRBJ2-7; D may be TRBD2 (5 bases). Germline CDR1 reads LNHDA; CDR2 reads SQIVND (reference sequence). This CDR3 is built from 14 residues. V gave up 3 bases and J gave up 0 bases, with 9 bases separating them. The CDR3 here is CASSITGSSYEQYF. CDR3 DNA: TGTGCCAGTAGTATCACTGGGAGCTCCTACGAGCAGTACTTC. Using reference TRBV19 and TRBJ2-7 for the parts outside the CDR3, the full variable domain is DGGITQSPKYLFRKEGQNVTLSCEQNLNHDAMYWYRQDPGQGLRLIYYSQIVNDFQKGDIAEGYSVSREKKESFPLTVTSAQKNPTAFYLCASSITGSSYEQYFGPGTRLTVT.

This chain connects TRBV13 to TRBJ2-1, with D uncertain. The germline V gene has CDR1 PRHDT and CDR2 FYEKMQ (reference sequence). Deletions cut 6 bases from V and 4 bases from J, with 4 bases between. This CDR3 has 11 residues. The CDR3 DNA reads as TGTGCCAGCAGGAAATACAATGAGCAGTTCTTC. Its translation: CASRKYNEQFF.

The V gene is TRBV6-1, the J gene TRBJ2-7; tentative D call: TRBD1 (6 bases). The V and J ends lost 5 bases and 0 bases respectively, with 8 bases between them. This CDR3 contains 13 residues. CDR1 and CDR2 (germline): MNHNS, SASEGT. CDR3 nucleotides: TGTGCCAGCAGTCTGACAGGCTCCTACGAGCAGTACTTC. Its translation is CASSLTGSYEQYF.

The rearrangement links TRBV4-2 to TRBJ2-7; D not certain. V was pared by 0 bases and J by 7 bases, with 13 bases between. The CDR3 is made up of 14 amino acids. Per the germline V gene, CDR1 is LGHNA and CDR2 is YNFKEQ. The CDR3 sequence is CASSQESLGWEQYF. The CDR3 DNA reads TGTGCCAGCAGCCAAGAAAGCCTGGGTTGGGAGCAGTACTTC.

The V gene is TRBV20-1, the J gene TRBJ2-1, with D tentatively TRBD1 or TRBD2 (5 bases each). With 1 base removed from V and 15 bases from J, the gap between germline ends came to 13 bases. Germline loops: CDR1 DFQATT, CDR2 SNEGSKA (reference sequence). The CDR3 consists of 11 residues. The CDR3 region is CSARVGTPLFF. The DNA for the CDR3 is TGCAGTGCTAGAGTTGGGACCCCCCTGTTCTTC.

The rearrangement joins TRBV9 to TRBJ2-1; 7 nucleotides align to TRBD1. V shed 2 bases, J shed 6 bases, and the junction held 11 bases outside the gene matches. The V gene's germline CDR1 is SGDLS and CDR2 YYNGEE. The CDR3 is 16 amino acids. CDR3 bases: TGTGCCAGCAGCGTTTGGCTCACAGGGGCTGGCAATGAGCAGTTCTTC. Its translation: CASSVWLTGAGNEQFF.

This sequence joins TRBV19 and TRBJ1-1; tentative D call: TRBD1 (5 bases). The length of the CDR3 is 14 residues. Between the trimmed V and J ends, which lost 3 bases and 0 bases, there was a span of 8 bases. Germline values: CDR1 LNHDA, CDR2 SQIVND (reference sequence). The CDR3 sequence is CASSIGAMNTEAFF. For the CDR3, the DNA is TGTGCCAGTAGTATCGGGGCCATGAACACTGAAGCTTTCTTT.

The chain employs TRBV4-1 and TRBJ1-1, with TRBD1 matching over 9 bases. Trimming at V came to 1 base and at J to 4 bases, leaving 1 base not matched to a gene. The CDR3 is 14 amino acids. From germline, CDR1 is MGHRA and CDR2 YSYEKL. CDR3 DNA: TGCGCCAGCAGCCAAGTACAGGGGGCCACTGAAGCTTTCTTT. It translates to CASSQVQGATEAFF.

This clone showed up just once. V and J are TRBV7-2 and TRBJ2-7; D is unclear. The V end was cut by 1 base, the J end by 2 bases, with 15 bases between. Germline-derived CDR1 and CDR2 are SGHTA and FQGNSA. The CDR3 sequence is 16 residues long. CDR3 sequence reads: CASSLVSDALPYEQYF. CDR3 nucleotides: TGTGCCAGCAGCTTAGTTTCGGACGCCTTGCCCTACGAGCAGTACTTC.